This T cell receptor beta chain is drawn from a study of T-cell reconstitution after alpha-beta-depleted transplantation in children. Preparing the TCRbeta library involved the use of unique molecular identifiers. TCRdb re-analysed the PCR reads in MiXCR, keeping a single row per CDR3 protein. This sample carries around 240,000 distinct CDR3 sequences, about 8.8% of them seen once, and the ten largest clones take approximately 4.7%. This clonotype has ten or more counts. Germline CDR1 is DFQATT and CDR2 is SNEGSKA (reference sequence). This CDR3 region has 12 residues. The ends were cut back, 7 bases at V and 0 bases at J, with 10 bases in the middle.

The source was PBMCs from the stem cell graft donor, collected from the stem cell graft. The chain links TRBV20-1 to TRBJ2-7, with a weak D call TRBD2 (6 bases). The receptor's source is a human donor who donated a stem cell graft to a child with SCID. DNA for the CDR3: TGCAGTGTAGCGGACGGCTCCTACGAGCAGTACTTC. It yields the protein CSVADGSYEQYF.